These 28 T cell receptor beta chains share one sample of origin, sequenced in a study of cytomegalovirus exposure and HLA in healthy donors. Repertoires were generated with immunoSEQ multiplex PCR, while TCRdb's copy carries only in-frame clones and drops some. The data contain 150,000 to 200,000 clones, about four fifths of them seen just once; the ten biggest clones take up roughly 10%. Sequencing used PBMCs. The origin of the receptors is a man aged 30-40 years in good health and CMV-seropositive.

The chain employs TRBV28 and TRBJ2-2, with TRBD2 identical over 11 bases. From germline, CDR1 is MDHEN and CDR2 SYDVKM. V gave up 3 bases and J gave up 6 bases; unmatched junction bases: 12. CDR3 size: 18 residues. CDR3 DNA sequence: TGTGCCAGCAGTTTGTCACTAGCGGGAGCGAAATTGTCCGGGGAGCTGTTTTTT. Residues: CASSLSLAGAKLSGELFF.

This chain connects TRBV29-1 to TRBJ2-7; 7 positions match TRBD1. Per the germline V gene, CDR1 is SQVTM and CDR2 is ANQGSEA. The CDR3 spans 13 residues. After removal of 7 bases from V and 6 bases from J, the junction contained 12 bases not matched to a gene. CDR3 residues: CSARVGGWIEQYF. CDR3 coding DNA: TGCAGCGCCCGGGTAGGGGGCTGGATCGAGCAGTACTTC.

This chain uses TRBV10-1 with TRBJ2-3; 13 nucleotides line up with TRBD2. Per the germline V gene, CDR1 is WNHNN and CDR2 is SYGVQD (reference sequence). The CDR3 is 16 residues long. Trimming at V came to 9 bases and at J to 0 bases, leaving 6 bases not matched to a gene. CDR3 sequence: CAREGLAGPSTDTQYF. The CDR3 nucleotides are TGCGCCAGGGAGGGACTAGCGGGACCTAGCACAGATACGCAGTATTTT.

The gene calls are TRBV28 and TRBJ2-5; TRBD2 agrees at 7 bases. The CDR3 is made up of 14 amino acids. Per the germline V gene, CDR1 is MDHEN and CDR2 is SYDVKM. V gave up 5 bases and J gave up 9 bases; unmatched junction bases: 12. CDR3 in DNA: TGTGCCAGCAGTGCTCAGTGGGAGGCGGGGGCCCAGTACTTC. Amino acid sequence: CASSAQWEAGAQYF.

The gene calls are TRBV28 and TRBJ1-1, with D possibly matching TRBD1 (6 bases). Germline loops: CDR1 MDHEN, CDR2 SYDVKM. This CDR3 region has 14 residues. Trimming pared 6 bases from V and 3 bases from J, leaving 14 bases between. The CDR3, as DNA: TGTGCCAGCAGAGCCGGGACATCCTACACTGAAGCTTTCTTT. As protein: CASRAGTSYTEAFF.

The chain has TRBV27 and TRBJ1-1; D possibly corresponds to TRBD1 (6 bases). The V end was cut by 5 bases, the J end by 1 base, with 11 bases between. The length of the CDR3 is 14 residues. Per the germline V gene, CDR1 is MNHEY and CDR2 is SMNVEV (reference sequence). The CDR3 DNA is TGTGCCAGCAGTATACCGGGACAGAACACTGAAGCTTTCTTT. This codes for CASSIPGQNTEAFF.

The chain combines TRBV6-6 with TRBJ2-5; TRBD1 agrees at 8 bases. Germline V gives CDR1 MNHNY, CDR2 SVGAGI (reference sequence). The CDR3 length is 15 residues. J gave up 5 bases and V 0 bases, and 5 bases lay outside the gene matches. CDR3 sequence reads: CASSYSRTGWETQYF. CDR3 DNA sequence: TGTGCCAGCAGTTACTCAAGGACAGGGTGGGAGACCCAGTACTTC.

V and J are TRBV9 and TRBJ1-2; unclear D gene. Germline CDR1 SGDLS, CDR2 YYNGEE. Deletions cut 7 bases from V and 4 bases from J, with 14 bases between. CDR3 length: 13 amino acids. CDR3 residues: CASQVIAGYGYTF. The DNA for the CDR3 is TGTGCCAGCCAAGTTATAGCCGGCTATGGCTACACCTTC.

The chain recombines TRBV9 with TRBJ2-3, with 9 bases matching TRBD2. Germline assignment: CDR1 SGDLS and CDR2 YYNGEE. The junction had 5 bases not matched to a gene; V was cut back by 3 bases and J by 6 bases. The CDR3 extends over 14 amino acids. Written as DNA, the CDR3 is TGTGCCAGCAGCGCGGGACTAGCAGCGGATACGCAGTATTTT. This gives the protein CASSAGLAADTQYF.

This sequence joins TRBV30 and TRBJ1-1; 9 bases map to TRBD1. The junction had 3 bases not matched to a gene; V was cut back by 3 bases and J by 4 bases. Germline loops: CDR1 GTSNPN, CDR2 SVGIG (reference sequence). CDR3 length equals 13 residues. The CDR3 nucleotides read TGTGCCTGGAGCGGGACAGGGAGCACTGAAGCTTTCTTT. This sequence encodes CAWSGTGSTEAFF.

The chain recombines TRBV6-5 with TRBJ1-5, with 10 bases matching TRBD1. The CDR3 totals 15 residues. V lost 5 bases to trimming and J lost 2 bases; unmatched junction nucleotides: 3. CDR1 and CDR2 from the germline V gene are MNHEY and SVGAGI. DNA for the CDR3: TGTGCCAGCAGTCAAGGACAGGGGGGCAATCAGCCCCAGCATTTT. Translating gives CASSQGQGGNQPQHF.

The V gene is TRBV7-8, the J gene TRBJ2-7; TRBD2 is a possible D gene (5 bases). The germline V gene has CDR1 SGHVS and CDR2 FQNEAQ. CDR3 length: 19 amino acids. V was shortened by 1 base and J by 0 bases, with 22 bases between the two germline ends. CDR3 loop: CASSLVRTPEGIFSYEQYF. The DNA of the CDR3 is TGTGCCAGCAGCTTAGTGCGGACTCCCGAGGGAATCTTCTCCTACGAGCAGTACTTC. Filled out from reference TRBV7-8 and TRBJ2-7, the complete variable domain reads GAGVSQSPRYKVAKRGQDVALRCDPISGHVSLFWYQQALGQGPEFLTYFQNEAQLDKSGLPSDRFFAERPEGSVSTLKIQRTQQEDSAVYLCASSLVRTPEGIFSYEQYFGPGTRLTVT.

Only a few counts were recorded for this clone. V usage is TRBV2 and J usage is TRBJ2-3, with TRBD1 as a possible D gene (6 bases). This CDR3 contains 14 residues. Per germline, CDR1 SNHLY and CDR2 FYNNEI. Trimming cost V 7 bases and J 0 bases, with 11 bases left between them. The CDR3 sequence: CASMRTESTDTQYF. The DNA of the CDR3 is TGTGCCAGCATGAGGACAGAGAGCACAGATACGCAGTATTTT.

The chain combines TRBV5-1 with TRBJ2-7; 9 nucleotides align to TRBD2. Germline-derived CDR1 and CDR2 are SGHRS and YFSETQ. Trimming cost V 2 bases and J 0 bases; bases outside gene matches: 3. This CDR3 spans 15 amino acids. CDR3 coding DNA: TGCGCCAGCAGCTTCCTAGCGGGAAACTCCTACGAGCAGTACTTC. As protein: CASSFLAGNSYEQYF.

This clone was seen only once. The chain combines TRBV30 with TRBJ2-7; D not resolved. The V and J ends lost 4 bases and 0 bases respectively, with 10 bases between them. CDR3 size: 13 residues. The germline V gene encodes CDR1 GTSNPN and CDR2 SVGIG (reference sequence). CDR3 region: CAWNTEYSYEQYF. The CDR3 region has the DNA TGTGCCTGGAATACTGAATACTCCTACGAGCAGTACTTC.

V and J are TRBV10-3 and TRBJ2-7, with TRBD2 matching over 9 bases. The CDR3 spans 14 residues. Germline V gives CDR1 ENHRY, CDR2 SYGVKD. J gave up 3 bases and V 2 bases, and 2 bases lay outside the gene matches. The CDR3 spells CAISEKAGGYEQYF. CDR3 bases: TGTGCCATCAGTGAGAAAGCGGGAGGCTACGAGCAGTACTTC.

J is TRBJ2-2 and V is TRBV14; TRBD2 agrees at 8 bases. Trimming took 4 bases from V and 6 from J; bases not matched to a gene: 7. The CDR3 runs to 15 residues. CDR1 and CDR2 from the germline V gene are SGHDN and FVKESK. CDR3 sequence reads: CASSRVRLASGELFF. The CDR3 DNA sequence: TGTGCCAGCAGCCGAGTCCGACTAGCGTCCGGGGAGCTGTTTTTT. Combining the CDR3 with reference TRBV14 and TRBJ2-2 gives the whole variable domain EAGVTQFPSHSVIEKGQTVTLRCDPISGHDNLYWYRRVMGKEIKFLLHFVKESKQDESGMPNNRFLAERTGGTYSTLKVQPAELEDSGVYFCASSRVRLASGELFFGEGSRLTVL.

J is TRBJ2-3 and V is TRBV14, with D tentatively TRBD2 (5 bases). The V gene lost 4 bases and the J gene lost 2 bases, with 10 bases spanning the gap. Germline V CDR1 and CDR2: SGHDN, FVKESK. The CDR3 is made up of 14 amino acids. The CDR3 DNA follows: TGTGCCAGCAGCCTGAGCGGAGCCACAGATACGCAGTATTTT. Translated: CASSLSGATDTQYF.

V and J are TRBV29-1 and TRBJ2-1, with a possible D match to TRBD2 (5 bases). Per the germline V gene, CDR1 is SQVTM and CDR2 is ANQGSEA. CDR3 length: 14 amino acids. V lost 5 bases, J lost 7 bases, and 18 bases lay in between. CDR3 loop: CSVKRGSRLNEQFF. In DNA, the CDR3 is TGCAGCGTTAAACGGGGATCGAGGTTAAATGAGCAGTTCTTC.

The V gene is TRBV5-4, the J gene TRBJ2-5; TRBD1 aligns across 7 bases. The CDR3 extends over 14 amino acids. V lost 9 bases, J lost 5 bases, and 13 bases stayed unmatched. Germline V gene sequence: CDR1 SGHNT, CDR2 YYREEE (reference sequence). As DNA, the CDR3 is TGTGCCACCAGTCAAGACAGGGTCGGCGAGACCCAGTACTTC. Encoded protein: CATSQDRVGETQYF.

This sequence joins TRBV14 and TRBJ2-5; TRBD2 matches at 7 bases. CDR1 and CDR2 from the germline V gene are SGHDN and FVKESK. Trimming took 4 bases from V and 5 from J; bases not matched to a gene: 7. The CDR3 covers 14 residues. This CDR3 reads CASSRTSSSETQYF. CDR3 coding DNA: TGTGCCAGCAGCCGGACTAGTTCATCGGAGACCCAGTACTTC.

This chain links TRBV21-1 with TRBJ2-3; the table's D gene call, TRBD2, was not cross checked with the DNA. TRBV21-1 is deemed a pseudogene. The CDR3 spans 18 residues. This chain's CDR3 is CASSKVSSGRASTDTQYF. The CDR3 DNA follows: TGTGCCAGCAGCAAAGTGTCTAGCGGGAGGGCTAGCACAGATACGCAGTATTTT.

As for this clone: Other DNA sequences in the sample encode the same CDR3. This chain joins TRBV11-3 and TRBJ2-3; no clear D gene. V was clipped by 4 bases and J by 3 bases, with 5 bases between them. The length of the CDR3 is 12 residues. Germline values: CDR1 SGHNT, CDR2 YENEEA. The CDR3 spells CASSSSTDTQYF. For the CDR3, the DNA is TGTGCCAGCAGCTCCTCGACAGATACGCAGTATTTT.

The V call is TRBV18, the J call TRBJ2-2; TRBD1 aligns across 7 bases. With 2 bases clipped from V and 1 base from J, the junction kept 7 bases outside the gene matches. The CDR3 is 17 residues long. Germline V gene lookup returns CDR1 KGHSH and CDR2 LQKENI. The DNA for the CDR3 is TGTGCCAGCTCACCAGGTTTGGGACAGAGGAACACCGGGGAGCTGTTTTTT. This sequence encodes CASSPGLGQRNTGELFF.

V gene TRBV13 combines with J gene TRBJ1-2, with 7 bases aligning to TRBD1. This CDR3 region has 15 residues. The germline V gene encodes CDR1 PRHDT and CDR2 FYEKMQ (reference sequence). Trimming took 5 bases from V and 6 from J; bases not matched to a gene: 12. This CDR3 reads CASSRGGDSPHGYTF. The CDR3 coding sequence is TGTGCCAGCAGCCGGGGGGGGGACAGCCCTCATGGCTACACCTTC.

The chain is built from TRBV5-8 and TRBJ1-5, with a tentative D call TRBD1 (5 bases). Germline loops: CDR1 SGHTS, CDR2 YDEGEE. Trimming removed 0 bases at V and 5 bases at J, with 6 bases between. There are 13 residues in the CDR3. The CDR3 sequence is CASSLVGDQPQHF. CDR3 bases: TGTGCCAGCAGCTTGGTAGGGGATCAGCCCCAGCATTTT.

This chain links TRBV9 with TRBJ1-1; D may be TRBD1 (5 bases). Trimming removed 3 bases from V and 3 bases from J, with 12 bases in between. This CDR3 spans 14 amino acids. Germline CDR1 is SGDLS and CDR2 is YYNGEE. The CDR3 loop reads CASSEGLGDTEAFF. The CDR3 DNA reads as TGTGCCAGCAGCGAGGGACTGGGAGACACTGAAGCTTTCTTT.

The chain combines TRBV27 with TRBJ2-7, with TRBD2 matching 10 bases. Germline loops: CDR1 MNHEY, CDR2 SMNVEV (reference sequence). The length of the CDR3 is 15 residues. V gave up 5 bases and J gave up 5 bases; unmatched junction bases: 9. The CDR3 protein is CASSPLSSGSDEQYF. For the CDR3, the DNA is TGTGCCAGCAGTCCGCTGTCTAGCGGGAGCGACGAGCAGTACTTC.